The subject of this entry is one T cell receptor (beta chain). The antigen is not known. Genomic DNA provided the template from which TCR beta VDJ and CDR3 profiles were obtained. A single record per CDR3 protein comes from TCRdb applying MiXCR to the reads. Here the sample spans roughly 80,000 distinct CDR3 sequences, about 70% being singletons. Losses at the gene ends were 5 bases for V and 3 bases for J; bases not matched to a gene: 5. The length of the CDR3 is 14 residues. From germline, CDR1 is SGHTA and CDR2 FQGNSA. This specimen comes from a study of CD8+CD57+ T cells in acquired aplastic anemia. The overall study: The sorted CD4+ and CD8+ cells yielded an average approximately 3 ug of DNA.

Findings of the study overall: Patients and controls shared approximately 28 CD8+ CDR3 sequences. CD8+ Simpson's diversity in patients was not significantly different from that in controls.

Patients selected for sequencing had displayed CD8+CD57+ cell expansion by flow cytometry. This TCR was recovered from a human donor with aplastic anemia. The sample consisted of sorted CD4+, CD8+, or CD8+CD57+ T cells (not recorded which) from PBMCs. The V and J genes are TRBV7-2 and TRBJ1-2, with TRBD1 matching 8 bases. The CDR3 DNA reads TGTGCCAGCAGCCCCACGACAGGGGACTATGGCTACACCTTC. This translates into CASSPTTGDYGYTF.